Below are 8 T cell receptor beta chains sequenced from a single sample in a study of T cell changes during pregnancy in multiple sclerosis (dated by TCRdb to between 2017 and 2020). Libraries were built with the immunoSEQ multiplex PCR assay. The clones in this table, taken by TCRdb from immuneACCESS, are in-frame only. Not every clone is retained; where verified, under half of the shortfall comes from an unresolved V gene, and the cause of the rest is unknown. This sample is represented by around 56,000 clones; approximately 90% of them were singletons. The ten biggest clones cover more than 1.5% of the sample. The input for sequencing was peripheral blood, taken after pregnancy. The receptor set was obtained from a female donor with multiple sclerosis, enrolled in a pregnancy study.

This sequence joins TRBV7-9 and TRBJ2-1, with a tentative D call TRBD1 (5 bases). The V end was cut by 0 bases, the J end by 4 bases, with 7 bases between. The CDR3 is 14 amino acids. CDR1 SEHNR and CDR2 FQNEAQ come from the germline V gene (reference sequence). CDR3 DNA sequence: TGTGCCAGCAGCTTAGCTTCAGGGTACAATGAGCAGTTCTTC. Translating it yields CASSLASGYNEQFF.

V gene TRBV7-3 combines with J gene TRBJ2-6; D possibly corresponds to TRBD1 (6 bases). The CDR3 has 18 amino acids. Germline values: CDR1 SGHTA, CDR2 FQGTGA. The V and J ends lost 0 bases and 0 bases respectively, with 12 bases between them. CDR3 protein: CASSLTGETGSGANVLTF. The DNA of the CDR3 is TGTGCCAGCAGCTTAACGGGAGAGACAGGCTCTGGGGCCAACGTCCTGACTTTC.

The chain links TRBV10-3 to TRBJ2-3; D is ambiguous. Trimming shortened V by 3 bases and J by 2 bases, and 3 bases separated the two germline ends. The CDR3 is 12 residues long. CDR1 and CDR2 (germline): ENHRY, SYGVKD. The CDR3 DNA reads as TGTGCCATCAGTGAACACACAGATACGCAGTATTTT. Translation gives CAISEHTDTQYF.

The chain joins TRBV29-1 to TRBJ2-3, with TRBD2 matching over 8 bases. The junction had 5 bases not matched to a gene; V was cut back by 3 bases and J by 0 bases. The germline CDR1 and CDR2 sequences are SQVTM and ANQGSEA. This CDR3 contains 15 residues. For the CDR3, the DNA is TGCAGCGTTGAGGCGCGGGGGGCGAGCACAGATACGCAGTATTTT. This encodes CSVEARGASTDTQYF.

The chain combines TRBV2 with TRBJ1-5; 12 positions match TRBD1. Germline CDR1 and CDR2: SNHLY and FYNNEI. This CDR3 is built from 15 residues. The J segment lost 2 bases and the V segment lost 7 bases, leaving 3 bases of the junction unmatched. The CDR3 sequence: CASTGQGAGNQPQHF. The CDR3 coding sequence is TGTGCCAGCACGGGACAGGGGGCAGGCAATCAGCCCCAGCATTTT.

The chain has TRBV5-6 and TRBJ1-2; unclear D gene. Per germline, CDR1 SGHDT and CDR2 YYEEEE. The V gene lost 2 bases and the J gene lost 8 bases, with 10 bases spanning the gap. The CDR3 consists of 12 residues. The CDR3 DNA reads TGTGCCAGCAGCTTAACGGCGGGGGGCTACACCTTC. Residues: CASSLTAGGYTF.

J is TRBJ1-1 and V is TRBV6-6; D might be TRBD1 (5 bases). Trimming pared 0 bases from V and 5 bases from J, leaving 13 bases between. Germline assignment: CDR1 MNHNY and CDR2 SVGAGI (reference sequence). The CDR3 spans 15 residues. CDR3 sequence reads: CASSYSVRGGTEAFF. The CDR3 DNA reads TGTGCCAGCAGTTACTCTGTTAGGGGTGGTACTGAAGCTTTCTTT.

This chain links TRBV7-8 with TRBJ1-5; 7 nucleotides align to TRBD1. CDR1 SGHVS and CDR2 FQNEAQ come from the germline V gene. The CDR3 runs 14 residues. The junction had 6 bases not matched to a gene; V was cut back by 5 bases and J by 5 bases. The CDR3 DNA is TGTGCCAGCAGCCTTACAGGGGAGGATCAGCCCCAGCATTTT. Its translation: CASSLTGEDQPQHF.